The clone carrying this T cell receptor beta chain occurred a few times. Its antigen is currently unknown. Use of 60 Vbeta and 13 Jbeta primers characterized the PCR. The data were produced by immunoSEQ multiplex PCR, yet TCRdb's version contains in-frame clones alone and is incomplete. The sample carries about 140,000 clones, about 80% recorded once. The data derive from a study of cytomegalovirus exposure and HLA in healthy donors. Study information: Among several hundred genotyped donors, roughly 81% fell in the Caucasian-associated ancestry cluster. Study results and caveats: Rarity held for most TCR sequences, but there were some public TCRs that occurred in many donors. Sequencing likely caused a cluster of highly shared sequence variants.

V was pared by 6 bases and J by 7 bases, with 13 bases between. This CDR3 has 13 residues. CDR1 and CDR2 from the germline V gene are SQVTM and ANQGSEA. Source material: PBMCs. V gene TRBV29-1 combines with J gene TRBJ1-6; D is perhaps TRBD1 (5 bases). This sequence was found in a man younger than 35 in good health and CMV-seronegative. The CDR3 bases are TGCAGCGTCTCGGAGGGGCAGAATTCACCCCTCCACTTT. Its translation is CSVSEGQNSPLHF.